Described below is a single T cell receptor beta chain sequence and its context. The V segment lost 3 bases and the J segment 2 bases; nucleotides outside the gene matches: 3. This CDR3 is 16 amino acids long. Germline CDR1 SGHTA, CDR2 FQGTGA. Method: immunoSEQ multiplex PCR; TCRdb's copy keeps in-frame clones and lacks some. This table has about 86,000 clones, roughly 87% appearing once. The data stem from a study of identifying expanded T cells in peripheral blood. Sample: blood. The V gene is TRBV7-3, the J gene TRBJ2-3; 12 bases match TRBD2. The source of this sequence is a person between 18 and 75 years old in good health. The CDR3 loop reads CASSFRLAGATDTQYF. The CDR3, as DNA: TGTGCCAGCAGCTTCCGACTAGCGGGAGCCACAGATACGCAGTATTTT. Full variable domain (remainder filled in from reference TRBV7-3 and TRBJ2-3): GAGVSQTPSNKVTEKGKYVELRCDPISGHTALYWYRQSLGQGPEFLIYFQGTGAADDSGLPNDRFFAVRPEGSVSTLKIQRTERGDSAVYLCASSFRLAGATDTQYFGPGTRLTVL.